This T cell receptor (beta chain) was found in a study of technical replicates of blood from four donors. The table came from immunoSEQ multiplex PCR; TCRdb's copy has only in-frame clones and leaves some out. The sample gives approximately 87,000 clones, 91% of which show up once; about 0.4% is in the top ten. With V trimmed by 4 bases and J by 4 bases, 6 bases remained unmatched. This CDR3 is built from 15 residues. Germline CDR1 and CDR2: SEHNR and FQNEAQ (reference sequence). The sample comprised T cells isolated from PBMCs. The rearrangement joins TRBV7-9 to TRBJ2-3, with 9 bases identical to TRBD1. The clonotype comes from a human donor in good health. Some clones in this sample may be carry-over from other donors' samples. CDR3 sequence (DNA): TGTGCCAGCAGCTCCCGGGACAGGGTAGCAGATACGCAGTATTTT. Translation: CASSSRDRVADTQYF.